This T cell receptor (beta chain) was observed in a study of cytomegalovirus exposure and HLA in healthy donors. Researchers ran the PCR with 60 Vbeta and 13 Jbeta primers. The protocol was immunoSEQ multiplex PCR, while the TCRdb copy is restricted to in-frame clones and leaves out a portion. Among about 140,000 clones listed, over 65% were seen once. Sample: PBMCs. The clonotype comes from a woman under 40 in good health and CMV-seronegative.

CDR3 sequence: CASSRGQGNTEAFF. DNA for the CDR3: TGTGCCAGCAGCCGAGGACAGGGGAACACTGAAGCTTTCTTT. The rearrangement uses TRBV11-2 and TRBJ1-1; 8 positions match TRBD1. CDR1 is SGHAT, CDR2 FQNNGV, per germline. Losses at the gene ends were 5 bases for V and 1 base for J; bases not matched to a gene: 3. The CDR3 has 14 amino acids.